These T cell receptor beta chains were read from a single sample in a study of identical twins. From the 5' RACE reads, TCRdb called clonotypes with MiXCR, one entry per CDR3 protein. The profile shows approximately 500,000 distinct CDR3 sequences, approximately 16% of them singletons. These same records also appear under a second study, on yellow fever vaccine responses in identical twins.

What was sequenced was CD4+ T cells sorted from blood. The source of these receptors is a woman aged 18-29 years in good health. The CDR3 runs from the conserved cysteine through the conserved F or W. Fields, in order: J gene, V gene, clone size, D gene, CDR3 DNA, CDR3 protein. The D gene is left open where the match is weak. Clone size is shown for a subset of rows, as once, few, many or a class of expanded clone.

TRBJ1-3 | TRBV7-9 | - | - | TGTGCCAGCAGCTTGAGGGAGCACTCTGGAAACACCATATATTTT | CASSLREHSGNTIYF
TRBJ1-5 | TRBV20-1 | few | - | TGCAGTGCTCCCTCGGGGGGGCAGGGGAATCAGCCCCAGCATTTT | CSAPSGGQGNQPQHF
TRBJ2-5 | TRBV11-2 | - | TRBD1 | TGTGCCAGCAGTTCAGGACAGGGAAACTCCGACTTC | CASSSGQGNSDF
TRBJ1-1 | TRBV3-1 | many | - | TGTGCCAGCAGCCTATCCTTGAACACTGAAGCTTTCTTT | CASSLSLNTEAFF
TRBJ2-3 | TRBV7-9 | - | - | TGTGCCAGCAGCCCATGGGCCGGCACTAGCACAGATACGCAGTATTTT | CASSPWAGTSTDTQYF
TRBJ2-1 | TRBV5-1 | - | - | TGCGCCAGCAGCTTGGGGGCAGGGACAATCTACAATGAGCAGTTCTTC | CASSLGAGTIYNEQFF
TRBJ2-1 | TRBV6-1 | - | TRBD1 | TGTGCCAGCAGGGACAGGGTCCACCCACGGGACAATGAGCAGTTCTTC | CASRDRVHPRDNEQFF
TRBJ2-1 | TRBV5-1 | - | TRBD2 | TGCGCCAGCAGCTTCCTTAGCGGGATAAACAATGAGCAGTTCTTC | CASSFLSGINNEQFF
TRBJ2-3 | TRBV5-1 | - | TRBD1 | TGCGCCAGCAGGGCCGGACAGGCCACAGATACGCAGTATTTT | CASRAGQATDTQYF
TRBJ2-1 | TRBV4-2 | - | TRBD2 | TGTGCCAGCAGCCAAGTTAGCGGGGGTAATGAGCAGTTCTTC | CASSQVSGGNEQFF
TRBJ1-5 | TRBV7-9 | many | TRBD1 | TGTGCCAGCAGCTTAATAGGGACAGGGGGCAATCAGCCCCAGCATTTT | CASSLIGTGGNQPQHF
TRBJ2-4 | TRBV6-2/TRBV6-3 | many | - | TGTGCCAGCAGTTACTCACCGGACGGGAAAACCAAAAACATTCAGTACTTC | CASSYSPDGKTKNIQYF
TRBJ2-5 | TRBV6-5 | few | - | TGTGCCAGCAGTTACTCGATCGTGGCTCAAGAGACCCAGTACTTC | CASSYSIVAQETQYF
TRBJ1-5 | TRBV12-3/TRBV12-4 | few | - | TGTGCCAGCAGTCTGGAGCGACAGCCCCAGCATTTT | CASSLERQPQHF
TRBJ2-1 | TRBV2 | - | TRBD2 | TGTGCCATCCCGGGACTAGGCTACAATGAGCAGTTCTTC | CAIPGLGYNEQFF
TRBJ1-2 | TRBV12-3/TRBV12-4 | many | - | TGTGCCAGCAGTTTAAAGCAGGGTAATGGCTACACCTTC | CASSLKQGNGYTF
TRBJ2-2 | TRBV5-6 | once | TRBD1 | TGTGCCAGCAGCTGGGGCGCGGCAGGGGGCACCGGGGAGCTGTTTTTT | CASSWGAAGGTGELFF
TRBJ2-1 | TRBV9 | - | - | TGTGCCAGCAGCGTAACTAGGAATTACAATGAGCAGTTCTTC | CASSVTRNYNEQFF
TRBJ2-3 | TRBV28 | few | TRBD2 | TGTGCCAGCTTGAGTGGGGGGGAGCCAGATACGCAGTATTTT | CASLSGGEPDTQYF
TRBJ2-2 | TRBV11-1 | few | - | TGTGCCAGCAGCTTACGAACTAGCGGGGAGCTGTTTTTT | CASSLRTSGELFF
TRBJ1-1 | TRBV7-9 | - | - | TGTGCCAGCAGCATTTCGGGGGCAGGACCGAACACTGAAGCTTTCTTT | CASSISGAGPNTEAFF
TRBJ1-1 | TRBV9 | - | - | TGTGCCAGCAGCACAGTAGGAGGCCTTCGTCCGGAAGCTTTCTTT | CASSTVGGLRPEAFF
TRBJ2-2 | TRBV6-1 | few | TRBD2 | TGTGCCAGCAGACATAGCGGGACAAACACCGGGGAGCTGTTTTTT | CASRHSGTNTGELFF
TRBJ2-3 | TRBV5-1 | few | TRBD1 | TGCGCCAGCAGCTTGTACAGGGGGCCGAGCACAGATACGCAGTATTTT | CASSLYRGPSTDTQYF
TRBJ1-1 | TRBV20-1 | many | - | TGCAGTGCTAGAGATGGGGGCCAGCTGAACACTGAAGCTTTCTTT | CSARDGGQLNTEAFF
TRBJ2-2 | TRBV27 | few | - | TGTGCCAGCAGACGGTCCGCGAACACCGGGGAGCTGTTTTTT | CASRRSANTGELFF
TRBJ2-3 | TRBV19 | - | TRBD1 | TGTGCCAGTAGTGCCTGGGACAGTCGCACAGATACGCAGTATTTT | CASSAWDSRTDTQYF
TRBJ2-1 | TRBV5-1 | few | TRBD1 | TGCGCCAGCAGCCCTCCGGGACAGGGGGGATACAATGAGCAGTTCTTC | CASSPPGQGGYNEQFF
TRBJ1-5 | TRBV28 | few | - | TGTGCCAGCAGTTTGACTGACGGTAGCAATCAGCCCCAGCATTTT | CASSLTDGSNQPQHF
TRBJ2-3 | TRBV29-1 | - | - | TGCAGCGTTGAGGTGACAGGTGGGAGCACAGATACGCAGTATTTT | CSVEVTGGSTDTQYF
TRBJ1-1 | TRBV20-1 | - | - | TGCAGTGCCCCCGACGCGGAGAACACTGAAGCTTTCTTT | CSAPDAENTEAFF
TRBJ1-2 | TRBV5-1 | few | TRBD1 | TGCGCCAGCAGAACCGACAGGGATAATCTTCTTGGCTACACCTTC | CASRTDRDNLLGYTF
TRBJ2-3 | TRBV20-1 | many | - | TGCAGTGCTAGAGTGAGGGGCCTCGGCACAGATACGCAGTATTTT | CSARVRGLGTDTQYF
TRBJ2-3 | TRBV12-3/TRBV12-4 | few | - | TGTGCCAGCAGATATACAGATACGCAGTATTTT | CASRYTDTQYF
TRBJ1-6 | TRBV4-1 | - | TRBD1 | TGCGCCAGCAGCCAACCGGACAGGGGCGGTTTTTCACCCCTCCACTTT | CASSQPDRGGFSPLHF
TRBJ1-1 | TRBV7-3 | - | - | TGTGCCAGCAGCTTAGGTCTGGGGCACACTGAAGCTTTCTTT | CASSLGLGHTEAFF
TRBJ2-7 | TRBV7-2 | - | - | TGTGCCAGCTCCATATCCGCGACCTCCCCCTACGAGCAGTACTTC | CASSISATSPYEQYF
TRBJ2-4 | TRBV11-2 | - | - | TGTGCCAGCAGCTTTTATAGTGCAGAAATAGCCAAAAACATTCAGTACTTC | CASSFYSAEIAKNIQYF
TRBJ2-7 | TRBV2 | few | - | TGTGCCAGACTCGGGGTTGCGGGTGAGCAGTACTTC | CARLGVAGEQYF
TRBJ2-7 | TRBV20-1 | few | - | TGCAGTGCTCGGAAGGGAGGCACCTACGAGCAGTACTTC | CSARKGGTYEQYF
TRBJ2-2 | TRBV5-6 | - | - | TGTGCCAGCAGCTCCCGACAGGCCTTTCCCGGGGAGCTGTTTTTT | CASSSRQAFPGELFF
TRBJ2-5 | TRBV7-6 | few | - | TGTGCCAGCAGCTTAGGTCCTTTTGGAGAGACCCAGTACTTC | CASSLGPFGETQYF
TRBJ2-2 | TRBV4-1 | few | - | TGCGCCAGCAGCCAAGGACTGGTGAACACCGGGGAGCTGTTTTTT | CASSQGLVNTGELFF